This TCR beta chain was recovered during a study of identical twins listed by TCRdb under 2016. Background for the entire study: The study deep-sequenced TCR alpha and beta repertoires from monozygotic twins, unrelated adults of various ages and cord blood to test whether fetal clonotypes persist. Replicate twin experiments were performed at different times using different library preparation protocols to rule out contamination.

Paper-wide results and their limitations: The excess sharing between twins in beta out-of-frame sequences was weaker because fewer shared sequences reduced the signal-to-noise ratio. Compared with coincidental sharing between unrelated individuals, out-of-frame TCR alpha sequences shared between twins had an excess of sequences with low generation probability. Because the same donors could not be followed over many years, the conclusions depended on cross-sectional statistical analysis. In monozygotic twins, out-of-frame TCR alpha sharing was systematically underestimated by recombination models, although the models agreed with sharing between unrelated individuals. Abundant cord blood beta clonotypes carried fewer insertions; young adult naive repertoires showed a weaker similar trend, while memory repertoires showed none. Zero-insertion analyses could be partly confounded by invariant T cells such as MAIT and iNKT, though diverse VJ usage argued against such confounding for most clonotypes.

The method behind the library was 5' RACE. The sequencer was an Illumina HiSeq 2000. Template switching added a universal primer binding site, and the final cDNA carried a unique molecular identifier that allowed TCR cDNA molecules to be counted accurately. Specific primers in the conserved constant-segment region were used to synthesize first-strand cDNA for the TCR alpha and beta chains. To control for contamination, every cDNA library was double barcoded, receiving both a SMART-Mk sample barcode and Illumina barcodes. TruSeq adapter sequences along with Illumina sample barcodes were introduced in two successive PCR steps. Sequencing of the TCR alpha and beta cDNA libraries was done on the Illumina HiSeq platform using custom primers. The paper's data handling went like this. MiGEC processed the raw reads to extract unique molecular identifiers, while MiXCR was used to determine the CDR3 positions. Recombination models were inferred per individual with the repgenHMM and IGoR tools using an EM algorithm. The analysis of shared clonotypes was done with the tcR package in R, with sharing normalized by the product of cloneset sizes. Out-of-frame nonproductive sequences were analyzed to study raw recombination free of thymic and clonal selection effects. Using fastp trimming at Q25 and MiXCR clonotype assembly, TCRdb reanalyzed the public sequencing data and kept in-frame beta chains. Every CDR3 protein is listed once, alongside the most common genes and DNA of its rows. The V and J calls were not made by the authors but by TCRdb's processing. This sample comprises hundreds of thousands of distinct CDR3 sequences, around 8.3% of them detected only once. The ten largest account for around 0.98% of the sample.

The CDR3 holds 13 amino acids from the cysteine to the phenylalanine. Of the read, only the CDR3 DNA is kept; its 39 bases are in frame from base 1. The germline V gene sets CDR1 to ENHRY and CDR2 to SYGVKD. V lost 2 bases and J lost 7 bases; the stretch between them is 9 bases long. On this clonotype itself: The clone's antigen remains unknown. The sample holds no much larger clone one base away, and base qualities are not on file.

Every donor in the study was a healthy Caucasian. Three pairs of female monozygotic twins, all aged roughly 18 to 30 years, made up the twin cohort. Peripheral blood mononuclear cells were used as the source from which RNA for TCR libraries was isolated. These data were likewise used in another study, on yellow fever vaccine responses in identical twins. As that second paper reports: The authors reported that the T cell response to vaccination in identical twins appeared partly convergent and partly personalized. In identical twins, the study followed T cell clones that responded to the vaccine with precision.

The chain uses TRBV10-3 and TRBJ2-1, with the D gene tentatively TRBD1 or TRBD2, based on 6 matching bases in each. The source material was PBMCs. The receptor's source is a woman younger than 30 in good health. The DNA reads TGTGCCATCAGTGAGCGGGGGCAGAATGAGCAGTTCTTC. This translates into CAISERGQNEQFF.